This paragraph covers one TCR beta chain sequence. Authors' methods: Amplification from reference gene primers served as the basis for estimated nucleated cell counts. Sequencing was performed with immunoSEQ multiplex PCR; in TCRdb, only in-frame clones are kept and a portion is missing. That table supplies the V and J calls and clone size; D and trimming were determined from the DNA. This sample has over 100,000 clones; around 78% occur once, and the top ten carry about 18%. This sample is part of a study of blood T cell repertoires in COVID-19. On the study more broadly: Acute and convalescent COVID-19 samples came from the United States, Italy and Spain. Sources were T cells, B-cell-depleted T cells, or PBMCs; the material itself was cDNA or gDNA.

The V and J ends lost 1 base and 6 bases respectively, with 8 bases between them. The V gene's germline CDR1 is GTSNPN and CDR2 SVGIG (reference sequence). The CDR3 contains 12 residues. V and J are TRBV30 and TRBJ2-3; possibly TRBD2 for D (6 bases). This receptor was obtained from a woman aged 55-70 years with acute or convalescent COVID-19. Sequences were obtained from peripheral blood. The CDR3 DNA is TGTGCCTGGAGTGGGAGGGTTGATACGCAGTATTTT. Encoded protein: CAWSGRVDTQYF.